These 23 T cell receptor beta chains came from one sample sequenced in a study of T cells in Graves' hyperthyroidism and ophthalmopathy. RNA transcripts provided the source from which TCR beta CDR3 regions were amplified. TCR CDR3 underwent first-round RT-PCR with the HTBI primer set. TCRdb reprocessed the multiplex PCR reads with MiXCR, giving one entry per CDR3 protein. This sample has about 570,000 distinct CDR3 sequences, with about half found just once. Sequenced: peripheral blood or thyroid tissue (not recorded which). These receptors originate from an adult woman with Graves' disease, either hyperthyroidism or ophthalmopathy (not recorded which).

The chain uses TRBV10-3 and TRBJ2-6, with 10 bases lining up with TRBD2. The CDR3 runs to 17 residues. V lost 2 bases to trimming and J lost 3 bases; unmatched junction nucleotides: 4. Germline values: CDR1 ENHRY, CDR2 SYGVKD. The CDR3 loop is CAISEASGRYGANVLTF. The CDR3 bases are TGTGCCATCAGTGAGGCTAGCGGGAGATATGGGGCCAACGTCCTGACTTTC.

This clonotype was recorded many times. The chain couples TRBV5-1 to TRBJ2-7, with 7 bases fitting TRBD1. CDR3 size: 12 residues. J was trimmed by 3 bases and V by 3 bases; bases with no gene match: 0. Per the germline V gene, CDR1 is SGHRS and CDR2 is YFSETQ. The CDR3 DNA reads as TGCGCCAGCAGCTGGGACAGCTACGAGCAGTACTTC. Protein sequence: CASSWDSYEQYF. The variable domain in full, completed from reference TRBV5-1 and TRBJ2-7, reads KAGVTQTPRYLIKTRGQQVTLSCSPISGHRSVSWYQQTPGQGLQFLFEYFSETQRNKGNFPGRFSGRQFSNSRSEMNVSTLELGDSALYLCASSWDSYEQYFGPGTRLTVT.

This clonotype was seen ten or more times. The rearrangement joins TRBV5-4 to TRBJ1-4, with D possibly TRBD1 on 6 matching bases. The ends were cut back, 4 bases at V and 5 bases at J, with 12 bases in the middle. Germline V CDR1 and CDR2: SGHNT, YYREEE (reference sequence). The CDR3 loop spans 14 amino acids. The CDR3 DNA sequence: TGTGCCAGCAGCCCGGGGGCTGAGAATGAAAAACTGTTTTTT. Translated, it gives CASSPGAENEKLFF.

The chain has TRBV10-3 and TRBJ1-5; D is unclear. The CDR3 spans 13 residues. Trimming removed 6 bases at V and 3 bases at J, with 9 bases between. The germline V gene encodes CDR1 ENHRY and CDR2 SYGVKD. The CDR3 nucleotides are TGTGCCATCAGAGAGCAGATCAATCAGCCCCAGCATTTT. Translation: CAIREQINQPQHF.

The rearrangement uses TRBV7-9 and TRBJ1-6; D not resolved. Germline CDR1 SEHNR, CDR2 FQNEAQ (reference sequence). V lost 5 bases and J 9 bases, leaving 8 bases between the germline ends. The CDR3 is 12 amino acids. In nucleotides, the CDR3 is TGTGCCAGCAGCACCCAAAGTTCACCCCTCCACTTT. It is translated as CASSTQSSPLHF. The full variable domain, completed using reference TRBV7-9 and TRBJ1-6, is DTGVSQNPRHKITKRGQNVTFRCDPISEHNRLYWYRQTLGQGPEFLTYFQNEAQLEKSRLLSDRFSAERPKGSFSTLEIQRTEQGDSAMYLCASSTQSSPLHFGNGTRLTVT.

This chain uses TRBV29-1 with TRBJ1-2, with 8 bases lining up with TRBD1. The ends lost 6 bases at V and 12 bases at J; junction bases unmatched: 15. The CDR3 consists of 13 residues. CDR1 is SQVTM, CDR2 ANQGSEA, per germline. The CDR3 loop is CSVLTGVTRYHTF. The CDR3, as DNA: TGCAGCGTATTGACAGGGGTAACTCGATATCACACCTTC.

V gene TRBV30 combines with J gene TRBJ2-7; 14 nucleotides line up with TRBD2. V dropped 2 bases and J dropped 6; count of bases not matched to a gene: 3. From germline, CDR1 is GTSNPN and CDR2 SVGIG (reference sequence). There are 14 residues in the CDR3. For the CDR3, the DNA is TGTGCCTGGAGTACAGGACTAGCGGGAGGCGAGCAGTACTTC. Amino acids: CAWSTGLAGGEQYF.

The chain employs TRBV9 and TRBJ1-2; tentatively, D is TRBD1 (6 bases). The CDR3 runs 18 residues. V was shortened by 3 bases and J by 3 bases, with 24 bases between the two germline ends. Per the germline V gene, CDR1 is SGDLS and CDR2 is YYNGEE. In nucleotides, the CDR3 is TGTGCCAGCAGCGCACACAACCGGGACATAATTTACTACTATGGCTACACCTTC. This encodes CASSAHNRDIIYYYGYTF.

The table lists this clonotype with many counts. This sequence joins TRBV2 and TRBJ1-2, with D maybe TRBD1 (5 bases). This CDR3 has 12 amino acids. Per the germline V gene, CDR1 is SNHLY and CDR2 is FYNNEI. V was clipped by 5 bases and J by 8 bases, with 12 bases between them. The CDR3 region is CASSLQDGGYTF. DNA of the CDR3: TGTGCCAGCAGTCTACAGGACGGCGGCTACACCTTC. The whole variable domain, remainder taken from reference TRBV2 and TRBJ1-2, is EPEVTQTPSHQVTQMGQEVILRCVPISNHLYFYWYRQILGQKVEFLVSFYNNEISEKSEIFDDQFSVERPDGSNFTLKIRSTKLEDSAMYFCASSLQDGGYTFGSGTRLTVV.

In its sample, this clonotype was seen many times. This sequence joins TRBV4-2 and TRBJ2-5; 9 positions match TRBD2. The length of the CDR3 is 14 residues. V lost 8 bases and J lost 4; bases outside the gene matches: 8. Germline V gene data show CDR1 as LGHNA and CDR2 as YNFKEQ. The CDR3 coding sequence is TGTGCCAGCCATAGCGGGAGTGGTGGAGAGACCCAGTACTTC. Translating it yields CASHSGSGGETQYF.

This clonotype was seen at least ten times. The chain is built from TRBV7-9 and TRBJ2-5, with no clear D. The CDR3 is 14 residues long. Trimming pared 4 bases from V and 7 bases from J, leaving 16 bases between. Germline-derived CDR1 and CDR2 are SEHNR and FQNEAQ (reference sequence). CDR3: CASSSSQQVGTQYF. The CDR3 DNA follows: TGTGCCAGCAGCTCCTCTCAACAAGTGGGGACCCAGTACTTC.

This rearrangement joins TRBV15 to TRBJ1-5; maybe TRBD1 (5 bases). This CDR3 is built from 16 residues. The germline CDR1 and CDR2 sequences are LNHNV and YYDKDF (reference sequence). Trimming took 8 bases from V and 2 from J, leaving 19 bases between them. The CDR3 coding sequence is TGTGCCACCGCAAGGGGTGAGTTTATGGGCAATCAGCCCCAGCATTTT. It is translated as CATARGEFMGNQPQHF.

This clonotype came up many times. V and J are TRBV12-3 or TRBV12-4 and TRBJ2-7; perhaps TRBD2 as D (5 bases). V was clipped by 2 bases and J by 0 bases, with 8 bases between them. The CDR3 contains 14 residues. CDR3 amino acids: CASSLRRSSYEQYF. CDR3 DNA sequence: TGTGCCAGCAGTTTAAGGAGGAGCTCCTACGAGCAGTACTTC.

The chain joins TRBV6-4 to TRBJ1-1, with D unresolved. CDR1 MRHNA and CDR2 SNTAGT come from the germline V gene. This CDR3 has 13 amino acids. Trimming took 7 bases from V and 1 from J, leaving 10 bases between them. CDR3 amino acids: CASTPAGNTEAFF. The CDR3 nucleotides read TGTGCCAGCACCCCTGCAGGGAACACTGAAGCTTTCTTT.

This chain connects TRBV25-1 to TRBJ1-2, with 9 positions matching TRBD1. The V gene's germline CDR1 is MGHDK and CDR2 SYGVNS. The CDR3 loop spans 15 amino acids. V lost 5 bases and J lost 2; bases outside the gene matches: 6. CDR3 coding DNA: TGTGCCAGCAGTCTACCCGGGACAGGGAACTATGGCTACACCTTC. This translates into CASSLPGTGNYGYTF.

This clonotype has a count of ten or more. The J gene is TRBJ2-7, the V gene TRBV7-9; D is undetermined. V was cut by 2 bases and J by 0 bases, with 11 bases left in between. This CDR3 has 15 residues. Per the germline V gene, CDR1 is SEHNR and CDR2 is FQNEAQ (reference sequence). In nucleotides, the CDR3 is TGTGCCAGCAGCTTAACTCTCCCCCACTCCTACGAGCAGTACTTC. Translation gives CASSLTLPHSYEQYF.

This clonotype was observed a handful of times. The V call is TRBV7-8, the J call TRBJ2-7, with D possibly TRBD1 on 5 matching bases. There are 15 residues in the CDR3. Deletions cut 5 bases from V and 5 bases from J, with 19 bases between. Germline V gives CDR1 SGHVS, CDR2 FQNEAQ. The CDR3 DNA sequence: TGTGCCAGCAGCGTCAAAGACTCAGGGTTCCACGAGCAGTACTTC. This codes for CASSVKDSGFHEQYF.

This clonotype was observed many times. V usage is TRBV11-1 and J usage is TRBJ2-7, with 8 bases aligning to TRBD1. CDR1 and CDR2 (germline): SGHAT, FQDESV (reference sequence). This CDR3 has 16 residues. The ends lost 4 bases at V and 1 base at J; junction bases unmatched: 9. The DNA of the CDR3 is TGTGCCAGCAGCTCACCCACGGGACAGGCATCCTACGAGCAGTACTTC. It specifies CASSSPTGQASYEQYF.

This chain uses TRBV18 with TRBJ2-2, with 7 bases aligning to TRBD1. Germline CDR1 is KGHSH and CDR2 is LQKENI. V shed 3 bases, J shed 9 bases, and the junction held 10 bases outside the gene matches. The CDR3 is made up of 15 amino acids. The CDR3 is CASSPRGQSERELFF. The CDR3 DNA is TGTGCCAGCTCACCCAGGGGACAGTCTGAGAGGGAGCTGTTTTTT.

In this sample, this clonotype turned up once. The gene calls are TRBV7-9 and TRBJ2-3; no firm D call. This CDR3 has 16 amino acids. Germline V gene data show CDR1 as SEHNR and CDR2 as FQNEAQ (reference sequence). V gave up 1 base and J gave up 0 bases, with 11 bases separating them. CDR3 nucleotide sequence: TGTGCCAGCAGCTTAGATACAGCCCCGAGCACAGATACGCAGTATTTT. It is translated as CASSLDTAPSTDTQYF.

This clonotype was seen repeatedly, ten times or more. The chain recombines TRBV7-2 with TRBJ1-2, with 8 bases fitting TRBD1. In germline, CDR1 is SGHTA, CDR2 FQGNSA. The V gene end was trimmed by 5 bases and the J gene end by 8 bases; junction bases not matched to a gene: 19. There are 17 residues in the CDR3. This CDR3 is CASSRPTGAKLFLGYTF. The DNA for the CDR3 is TGTGCCAGCAGCCGACCGACAGGGGCTAAGCTTTTTCTCGGCTACACCTTC. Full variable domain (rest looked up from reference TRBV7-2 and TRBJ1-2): GAGVSQSPSNKVTEKGKDVELRCDPISGHTALYWYRQSLGQGLEFLIYFQGNSAPDKSGLPSDRFSAERTGGSVSTLTIQRTQQEDSAVYLCASSRPTGAKLFLGYTFGSGTRLTVV.

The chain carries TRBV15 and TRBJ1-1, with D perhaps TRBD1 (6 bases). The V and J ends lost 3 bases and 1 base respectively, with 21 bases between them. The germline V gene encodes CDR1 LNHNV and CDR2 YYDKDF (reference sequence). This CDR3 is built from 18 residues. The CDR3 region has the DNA TGTGCCACCAGCAGCCATCCTGGACGCAGGGGTACGAACACTGAAGCTTTCTTT. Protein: CATSSHPGRRGTNTEAFF. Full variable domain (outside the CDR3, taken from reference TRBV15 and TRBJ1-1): DAMVIQNPRYQVTQFGKPVTLSCSQTLNHNVMYWYQQKSSQAPKLLFHYYDKDFNNEADTPDNFQSRRPNTSFCFLDIRSPGLGDTAMYLCATSSHPGRRGTNTEAFFGQGTRLTVV.

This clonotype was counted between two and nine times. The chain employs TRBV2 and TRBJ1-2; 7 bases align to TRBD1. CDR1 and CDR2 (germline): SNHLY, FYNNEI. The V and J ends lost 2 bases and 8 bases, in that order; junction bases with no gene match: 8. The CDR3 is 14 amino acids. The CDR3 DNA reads TGTGCCAGCAGTGAACTTGGACAGGCTCGGGGCTACACCTTC. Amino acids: CASSELGQARGYTF.